The 24 T cell receptor beta chains reported below all come from one sample, sequenced in a study. TCRdb redid the calling of the 5' RACE reads with MiXCR, one entry per CDR3 protein. The table has approximately 8,700 distinct CDR3 sequences, around 15% seen once. The sample consisted of memory CD4+ T cells sorted from blood. Subset defined: memory CD4+ T cells, CD4+CD45RO+CD25-. The receptor source for this set is a female donor with breast cancer.

In its sample, this clonotype ranks as medium-sized. The V call is TRBV5-1, the J call TRBJ2-5; D possibly uses TRBD1 or TRBD2 (5 bases each). Germline V gene sequence: CDR1 SGHRS, CDR2 YFSETQ. V was shortened by 0 bases and J by 3 bases, with 9 bases between the two germline ends. The CDR3 loop spans 14 amino acids. CDR3 sequence reads: CASSLAQGEETQYF. The CDR3, as DNA: TGCGCCAGCAGCTTGGCTCAGGGAGAAGAGACCCAGTACTTC.

With regard to this clonotype: Without the conserved terminal phenylalanine or tryptophan, this CDR3 likely stems from a read error. The gene calls are TRBV6-2 or TRBV6-3 and TRBJ1-5; 9 bases agree with TRBD1. The CDR3 is made up of 14 amino acids. Per the germline V gene, CDR1 is MNHEY and CDR2 is SVGEGT. CDR3: CASSDRGGVQPQHL. In DNA form, the CDR3 reads TGTGCCAGCAGTGACAGGGGGGGAGTTCAGCCACAGCATCTT.

This clonotype is judged medium-sized. This chain uses TRBV5-1 with TRBJ2-5, with D possibly being TRBD1 or TRBD2 (5 bases each). V was pared by 4 bases and J by 7 bases, with 14 bases between. Germline lookup yields CDR1 SGHRS and CDR2 YFSETQ. This CDR3 has 13 residues. CDR3 DNA: TGCGCCAGCAGCGACACGTTTGGGGGGACCCAGTACTTC. Translating it yields CASSDTFGGTQYF.

Remarks on this clonotype: Compared with germline, one end of the junction differs, possibly owing to a read error. V gene TRBV12-3 or TRBV12-4 combines with J gene TRBJ2-7; TRBD2 agrees at 10 bases. The CDR3 has 18 amino acids. DNA for the CDR3: TGTGACAGCAGTAACGAACTAGCGGGGAATAAGAGCTCCTACGAGCAGTACTTC. Its translation is CDSSNELAGNKSSYEQYF.

This clonotype counts as medium-sized. The V gene is TRBV7-6, the J gene TRBJ2-7; no clear D. The CDR3 is made up of 14 amino acids. The V gene's germline CDR1 is SGHVS and CDR2 FNYEAQ. V was shortened by 5 bases and J by 2 bases, with 13 bases between the two germline ends. CDR3 amino acids: CASSPAARAYEQYF. DNA of the CDR3: TGTGCCAGCAGCCCAGCAGCACGGGCCTACGAGCAGTACTTC. Variable domain in full (rest from reference TRBV7-6 and TRBJ2-7): GAGVSQSPRYKVTKRGQDVALRCDPISGHVSLYWYRQALGQGPEFLTYFNYEAQQDKSGLPNDRFSAERPEGSISTLTIQRTEQRDSAMYRCASSPAARAYEQYFGPGTRLTVT.

In its sample, this clonotype ranks as medium-sized (0.01 to 0.1%). This sequence joins TRBV5-6 and TRBJ2-1, with 10 bases that match TRBD2. Germline V lookup: CDR1 SGHDT, CDR2 YYEEEE. V lost 0 bases and J lost 14; bases outside the gene matches: 14. The CDR3 extends over 16 amino acids. In DNA form, the CDR3 reads TGTGCCAGCAGCTTGGGTTGGACTAGCGGCCTCCCCCTGGAGTTCTTC. Translated: CASSLGWTSGLPLEFF.

About this clonotype: A much larger clone differs from this one at a single base, so this may be a read error. The CDR3 reads CASSERRSPYNEQFF. CDR3 nucleotides: TGCGCCAGCAGTGAGAGGCGGAGCCCCTACAATGAGCAGTTCTTC. The chain joins TRBV5-1 to TRBJ2-1; unclear D gene. V was trimmed by 5 bases and J by 2 bases, leaving 14 bases between them. The CDR3 spans 15 residues. Germline assignment: CDR1 SGHRS and CDR2 YFSETQ.

This clonotype was observed a few times. This clone may be a read error of a much larger clone one base away. The V and J genes are TRBV9 and TRBJ2-1; the D is unclear. The CDR3 covers 15 residues. Germline lookup yields CDR1 SGDLS and CDR2 YYNGEE. Here the CDR3 DNA reads TGTGCCAGCGGCGTGATGGCGGAGACGATTAATGAGCAGTTCTTC. Its translation: CASGVMAETINEQFF.

Judged by abundance, this clonotype is medium-sized (0.01 to 0.1%). The CDR3 coding sequence is TGTGCCAGCAGCCAGGCCGGACTAGCGGACAATGAGCAGTTCTTC. Translated, it gives CASSQAGLADNEQFF. This sequence joins TRBV3-1 and TRBJ2-1, with 10 bases matching TRBD2. CDR3 length equals 15 residues. CDR1 and CDR2 from the germline V gene are LGHDT and YNNKEL (reference sequence). V trimming: 3 bases; J trimming: 5 bases; junction bases outside the gene matches: 4.

This clonotype was detected many times. V usage is TRBV20-1 and J usage is TRBJ1-1; D call uncertain. Germline loops: CDR1 DFQATT, CDR2 SNEGSKA (reference sequence). This CDR3 is 15 amino acids long. Trimming stripped 1 base from V and 0 bases from J, with 12 bases between. The CDR3 sequence is CSARVTSVMNTEAFF. CDR3 bases: TGCAGTGCTAGAGTGACATCTGTCATGAACACTGAAGCTTTCTTT.

This clonotype is termed medium-sized (0.01 to 0.1%). This chain links TRBV6-5 with TRBJ1-5; D is uncertain. The ends were cut back, 5 bases at V and 0 bases at J, with 11 bases in the middle. CDR3 size: 15 residues. The V gene's germline CDR1 is MNHEY and CDR2 SVGAGI. The chain's CDR3 is CASSPGLNSNQPQHF. CDR3 DNA: TGTGCCAGCAGTCCTGGACTGAATAGCAATCAGCCCCAGCATTTT.

This clonotype is judged medium-sized. This chain connects TRBV5-1 to TRBJ2-1; 9 positions agree with TRBD1. From germline, CDR1 is SGHRS and CDR2 YFSETQ. V lost 5 bases and J lost 10; bases outside the gene matches: 10. The CDR3 sequence is 14 residues long. The CDR3 DNA reads TGCGCCAGCAGGACCGGGACAGGGAGGGAGGAGCAGTTCTTC. This codes for CASRTGTGREEQFF.

This clonotype was observed at least ten times. V gene TRBV28 combines with J gene TRBJ1-1; 11 nucleotides line up with TRBD1. This CDR3 comprises 15 residues. CDR1 is MDHEN and CDR2 is SYDVKM in the germline V gene. V shed 7 bases and J 3 bases; nucleotides not matched to a gene: 7. CDR3 coding DNA: TGTGCCAGCACGGGACAGGGGGGCGGGGACACTGAAGCTTTCTTT. Its translation: CASTGQGGGDTEAFF.

By share, this clonotype counts as medium-sized. The chain recombines TRBV6-2 or TRBV6-3 with TRBJ2-5; D may be TRBD1 (6 bases). CDR1 and CDR2 from the germline V gene are MNHEY and SVGEGT. This CDR3 contains 13 residues. V lost 4 bases and J lost 2, with 8 bases in between. CDR3 bases: TGTGCCAGCAGTTGGGGGCGACAAGAGACCCAGTACTTC. Translation: CASSWGRQETQYF.

A few counts support this clonotype. The gene calls are TRBV6-2 or TRBV6-3 and TRBJ1-5, with D possibly matching TRBD1 (6 bases). In germline, CDR1 is MNHEY, CDR2 SVGEGT. Trimming took off 5 bases at V and 11 bases at J, with 19 bases between the two ends. This CDR3 contains 14 residues. This CDR3 reads CASSTIQGLEAQHF. The DNA for the CDR3 is TGTGCCAGCAGTACCATACAGGGACTTGAAGCCCAGCATTTT.

By sample fraction, this clonotype is medium-sized. The rearrangement links TRBV2 to TRBJ2-7; D is possibly TRBD2 (5 bases). The CDR3 extends over 13 amino acids. V was cut by 5 bases and J by 6 bases, with 14 bases left in between. Germline CDR1 reads SNHLY; CDR2 reads FYNNEI. CDR3 nucleotides: TGTGCCAGCAGTCTGACGGACTTCTCCGAGCAGTACTTC. Translation gives CASSLTDFSEQYF.

This clonotype was observed many times. The chain links TRBV19 to TRBJ1-5; D is possibly TRBD1 (5 bases). V gave up 3 bases and J gave up 11 bases, with 11 bases separating them. The CDR3 is made up of 12 amino acids. CDR1 LNHDA and CDR2 SQIVND come from the germline V gene (reference sequence). Written as DNA, the CDR3 is TGTGCCAGTAGTATCAGGGACGAGACCCAGCATTTT. Protein: CASSIRDETQHF.

This clonotype has more than one count but fewer than ten. Germline and junction disagree at one end, which may indicate a read error. The chain links TRBV4-1 to TRBJ2-1; 9 nucleotides match TRBD1. The CDR3 is 16 amino acids. Germline V gene lookup returns CDR1 MGHRA and CDR2 YSYEKL. In nucleotides, the CDR3 is TGCTCCAGCAGCCAAGATCGAGGGACAGGGCGAAATGAGCAGTTCTTC. Translation: CSSSQDRGTGRNEQFF.

This clonotype is medium-sized. The rearrangement uses TRBV28 and TRBJ2-7, with 7 bases that match TRBD2. V lost 7 bases and J lost 7; bases outside the gene matches: 7. Germline loops: CDR1 MDHEN, CDR2 SYDVKM. This CDR3 contains 12 residues. CDR3 nucleotides: TGTGCCAGCACCGAGGGAGGGGAAGAGCAGTACTTC. Translated: CASTEGGEEQYF.

In this sample, this clonotype turned up many times. V and J are TRBV2 and TRBJ2-7; D gene ambiguous. Between the trimmed V and J ends, which lost 7 bases and 2 bases, there was a span of 12 bases. Germline V CDR1 and CDR2: SNHLY, FYNNEI. This CDR3 is 13 amino acids long. The chain's CDR3 is CASKRAATYEQYF. Written as DNA, the CDR3 is TGTGCCAGCAAAAGGGCGGCGACCTACGAGCAGTACTTC.

By sample fraction, this clonotype is medium-sized. The chain has TRBV6-5 and TRBJ2-7, with 7 bases that match TRBD2. The CDR3 length is 19 residues. The V and J ends lost 2 bases and 3 bases, in that order; junction bases with no gene match: 19. Looked up from germline, CDR1 is MNHEY and CDR2 is SVGAGI. In nucleotides, the CDR3 is TGTGCCAGCAGTTACCCGAAAGCTAGCGGAAAGTACCCTCACTACGAGCAGTACTTC. Translation: CASSYPKASGKYPHYEQYF.

This clonotype qualifies as medium-sized. One junction end does not reproduce the germline sequence, and a read error may be involved. The J gene is TRBJ1-1, the V gene TRBV7-8; 7 nucleotides agree with TRBD1. The germline V gene encodes CDR1 SGHVS and CDR2 FQNEAQ. This CDR3 has 16 amino acids. The chain's CDR3 is CASSLAGTAMNTEAFF. In nucleotides, the CDR3 is TGTGCCAGCAGCCTAGCCGGGACAGCCATGAACACTGAAGCTTTCTTT. Full variable domain (outside the CDR3, taken from reference TRBV7-8 and TRBJ1-1): GAGVSQSPRYKVAKRGQDVALRCDPISGHVSLFWYQQALGQGPEFLTYFQNEAQLDKSGLPSDRFFAERPEGSVSTLKIQRTQQEDSAVYLCASSLAGTAMNTEAFFGQGTRLTVV.

V gene TRBV7-2 combines with J gene TRBJ1-5; TRBD1 might be the D (5 bases). Trimming took off 8 bases at V and 5 bases at J, with 16 bases between the two ends. From germline, CDR1 is SGHTA and CDR2 FQGNSA. The CDR3 contains 14 residues. The CDR3 reads CASGYNTGYQPQHF. The CDR3 DNA is TGTGCCAGCGGCTATAATACAGGTTATCAGCCCCAGCATTTT. Complete variable domain (other parts from reference TRBV7-2 and TRBJ1-5): GAGVSQSPSNKVTEKGKDVELRCDPISGHTALYWYRQSLGQGLEFLIYFQGNSAPDKSGLPSDRFSAERTGGSVSTLTIQRTQQEDSAVYLCASGYNTGYQPQHFGDGTRLSIL.

This clonotype has just a few counts. One base away lies a much larger clone, so this may be a sequencing read error. J is TRBJ2-3 and V is TRBV2; maybe TRBD1 (5 bases). The CDR3 totals 12 residues. Germline V gives CDR1 SNHLY, CDR2 FYNNEI. The CDR3 loop reads CASNRFTHTQYF. DNA of the CDR3: TGTGCCAGCAACAGGTTCACACATACGCAGTATTTT.